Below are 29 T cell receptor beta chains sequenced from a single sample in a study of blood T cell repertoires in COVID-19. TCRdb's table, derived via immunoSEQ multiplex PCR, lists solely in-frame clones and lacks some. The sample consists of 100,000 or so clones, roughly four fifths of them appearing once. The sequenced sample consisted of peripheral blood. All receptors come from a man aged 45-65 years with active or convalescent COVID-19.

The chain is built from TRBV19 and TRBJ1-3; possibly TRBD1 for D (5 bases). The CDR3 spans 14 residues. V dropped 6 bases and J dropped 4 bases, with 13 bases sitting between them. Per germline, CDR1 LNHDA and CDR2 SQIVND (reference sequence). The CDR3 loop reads CASSDGAGGNTIYF. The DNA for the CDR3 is TGTGCCAGTAGCGATGGGGCAGGAGGAAACACCATATATTTT.

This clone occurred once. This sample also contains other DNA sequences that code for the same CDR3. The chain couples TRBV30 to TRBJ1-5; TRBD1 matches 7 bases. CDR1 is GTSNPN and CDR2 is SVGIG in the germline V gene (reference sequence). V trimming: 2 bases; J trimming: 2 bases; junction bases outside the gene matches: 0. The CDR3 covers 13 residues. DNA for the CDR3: TGTGCCTGGAGTACAGGGGGCAATCAGCCCCAGCATTTT. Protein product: CAWSTGGNQPQHF.

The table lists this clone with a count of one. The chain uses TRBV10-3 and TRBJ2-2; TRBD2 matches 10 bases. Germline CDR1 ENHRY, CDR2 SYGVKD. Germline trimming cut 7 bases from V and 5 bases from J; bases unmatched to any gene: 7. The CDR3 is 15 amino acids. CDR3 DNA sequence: TGTGCCATCACTCGAAGCGGGGGGGAGACCGGGGAGCTGTTTTTT. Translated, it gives CAITRSGGETGELFF.

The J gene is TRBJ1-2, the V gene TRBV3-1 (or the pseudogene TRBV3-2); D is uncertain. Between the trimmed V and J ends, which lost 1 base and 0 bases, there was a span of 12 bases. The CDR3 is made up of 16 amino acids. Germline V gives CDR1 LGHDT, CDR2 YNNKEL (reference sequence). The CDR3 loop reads CASSQAYTGSNYGYTF. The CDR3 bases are TGTGCCAGCAGCCAAGCCTACACGGGATCTAACTATGGCTACACCTTC.

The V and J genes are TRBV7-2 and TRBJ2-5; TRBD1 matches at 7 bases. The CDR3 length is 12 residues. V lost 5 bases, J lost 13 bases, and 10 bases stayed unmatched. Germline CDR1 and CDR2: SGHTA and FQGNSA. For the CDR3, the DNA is TGTGCCAGCAGCCCGCAACAGACAGGGATGTACTTC. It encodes CASSPQQTGMYF.

The CDR3 bases are TGTGCCAGCAGCCGGGGACAGGGGGCGAGGGAGCTGTTTTTT. This codes for CASSRGQGARELFF. The chain joins TRBV3-1 (or the pseudogene TRBV3-2) to TRBJ2-2; 12 positions match TRBD1. Germline V lookup: CDR1 LGHDT, CDR2 YNNKEL (reference sequence). The J segment lost 9 bases and the V segment lost 4 bases, leaving 3 bases of the junction unmatched. The CDR3 loop spans 14 amino acids.

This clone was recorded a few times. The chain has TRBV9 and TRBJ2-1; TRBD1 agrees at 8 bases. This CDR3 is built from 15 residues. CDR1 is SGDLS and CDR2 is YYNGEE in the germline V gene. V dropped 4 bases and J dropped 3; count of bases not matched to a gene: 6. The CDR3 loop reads CASSPNDRGYNEQFF. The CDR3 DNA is TGTGCCAGCAGCCCCAATGACAGGGGCTACAATGAGCAGTTCTTC.

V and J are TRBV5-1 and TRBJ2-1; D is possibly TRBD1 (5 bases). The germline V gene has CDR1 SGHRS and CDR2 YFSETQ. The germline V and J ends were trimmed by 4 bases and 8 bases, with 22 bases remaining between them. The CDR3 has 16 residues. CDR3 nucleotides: TGCGCCAGCAGCAGCCCGGCAGGACACCTCTTGGATGAGCAGTTCTTC. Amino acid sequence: CASSSPAGHLLDEQFF. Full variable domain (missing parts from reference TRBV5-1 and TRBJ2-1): KAGVTQTPRYLIKTRGQQVTLSCSPISGHRSVSWYQQTPGQGLQFLFEYFSETQRNKGNFPGRFSGRQFSNSRSEMNVSTLELGDSALYLCASSSPAGHLLDEQFFGPGTRLTVL.

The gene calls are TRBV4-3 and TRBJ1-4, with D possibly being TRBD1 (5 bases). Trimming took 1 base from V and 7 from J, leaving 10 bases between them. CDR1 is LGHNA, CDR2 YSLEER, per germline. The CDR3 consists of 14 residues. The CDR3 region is CASSQGQGSEKLFF. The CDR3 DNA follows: TGCGCCAGCAGCCAAGGTCAGGGAAGTGAAAAACTGTTTTTT.

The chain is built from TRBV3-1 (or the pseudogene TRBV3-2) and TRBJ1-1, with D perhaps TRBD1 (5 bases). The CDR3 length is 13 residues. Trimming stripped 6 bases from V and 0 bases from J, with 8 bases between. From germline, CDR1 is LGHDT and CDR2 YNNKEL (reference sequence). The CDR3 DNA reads TGTGCCAGCAGGGGCAGGGTGAACACTGAAGCTTTCTTT. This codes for CASRGRVNTEAFF.

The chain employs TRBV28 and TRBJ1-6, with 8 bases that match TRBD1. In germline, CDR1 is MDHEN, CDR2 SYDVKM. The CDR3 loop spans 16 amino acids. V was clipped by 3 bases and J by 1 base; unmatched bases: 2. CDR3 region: CASSFGDRSYNSPLHF. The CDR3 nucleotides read TGTGCCAGCAGTTTTGGGGACAGGTCCTATAATTCACCCCTCCACTTT. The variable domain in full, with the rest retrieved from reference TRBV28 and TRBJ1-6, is DVKVTQSSRYLVKRTGEKVFLECVQDMDHENMFWYRQDPGLGLRLIYFSYDVKMKEKGDIPEGYSVSREKKERFSLILESASTNQTSMYLCASSFGDRSYNSPLHFGNGTRLTVT.

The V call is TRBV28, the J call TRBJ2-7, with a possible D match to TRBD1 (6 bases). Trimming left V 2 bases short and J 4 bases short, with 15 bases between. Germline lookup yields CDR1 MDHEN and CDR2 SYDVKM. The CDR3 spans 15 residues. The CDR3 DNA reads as TGTGCCAGCAGTTTAGGAGGCAGGGGCGTGTACGAGCAGTACGTC. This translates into CASSLGGRGVYEQYV.

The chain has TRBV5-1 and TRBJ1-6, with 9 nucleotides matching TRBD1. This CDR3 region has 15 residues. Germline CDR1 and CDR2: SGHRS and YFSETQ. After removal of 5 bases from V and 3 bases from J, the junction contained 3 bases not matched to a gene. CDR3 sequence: CASRPGQGYNSPLHF. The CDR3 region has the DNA TGCGCCAGCAGGCCGGGACAGGGCTATAATTCACCCCTCCACTTT.

This CDR3 reads CSVASDGETQYF. CDR3 in DNA: TGCAGCGTTGCTAGCGACGGGGAGACCCAGTACTTC. The chain links TRBV29-1 to TRBJ2-5; TRBD2 might be the D (6 bases). Germline V gives CDR1 SQVTM, CDR2 ANQGSEA. CDR3 length: 12 amino acids. V was trimmed by 4 bases and J by 5 bases, leaving 11 bases between them.

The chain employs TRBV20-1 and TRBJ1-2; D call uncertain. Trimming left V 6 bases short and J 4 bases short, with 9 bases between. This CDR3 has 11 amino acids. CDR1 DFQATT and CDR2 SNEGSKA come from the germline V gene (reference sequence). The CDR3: CSATHVYGYTF. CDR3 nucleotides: TGCAGTGCAACACACGTCTATGGCTACACCTTC.

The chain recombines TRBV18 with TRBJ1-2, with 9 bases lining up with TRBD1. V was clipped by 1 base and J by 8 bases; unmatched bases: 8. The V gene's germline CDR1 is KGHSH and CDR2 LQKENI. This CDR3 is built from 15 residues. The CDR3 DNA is TGTGCCAGCTCACCACAAACAGGGGGCCGGGAGGGCTACACCTTC. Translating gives CASSPQTGGREGYTF.

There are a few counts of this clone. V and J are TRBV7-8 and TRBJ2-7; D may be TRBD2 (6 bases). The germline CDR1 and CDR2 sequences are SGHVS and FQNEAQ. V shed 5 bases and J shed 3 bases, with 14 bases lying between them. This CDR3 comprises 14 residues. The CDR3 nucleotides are TGTGCCAGCAGCCCGCTGGGACTGCGCTACGAGCAGTACTTC. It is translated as CASSPLGLRYEQYF.

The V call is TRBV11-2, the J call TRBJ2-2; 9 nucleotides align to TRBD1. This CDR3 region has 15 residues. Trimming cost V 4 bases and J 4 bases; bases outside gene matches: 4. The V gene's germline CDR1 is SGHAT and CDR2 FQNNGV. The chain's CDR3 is CASSWGTGFTGELFF. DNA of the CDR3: TGTGCCAGCAGCTGGGGGACAGGGTTCACCGGGGAGCTGTTTTTT.

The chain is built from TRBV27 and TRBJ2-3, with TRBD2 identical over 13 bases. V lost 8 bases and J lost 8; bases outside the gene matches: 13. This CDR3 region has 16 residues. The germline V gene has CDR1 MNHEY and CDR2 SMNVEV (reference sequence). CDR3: CASGGTSGVFGGTQYF. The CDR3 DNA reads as TGTGCCAGCGGCGGGACTAGCGGGGTGTTTGGAGGTACGCAGTATTTT.

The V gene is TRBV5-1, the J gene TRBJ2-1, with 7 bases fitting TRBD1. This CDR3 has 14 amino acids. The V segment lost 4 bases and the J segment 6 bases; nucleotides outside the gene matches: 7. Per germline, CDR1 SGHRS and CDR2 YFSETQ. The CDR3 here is CASSAQTGSNEQFF. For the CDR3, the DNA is TGCGCCAGCAGCGCCCAGACAGGGAGCAATGAGCAGTTCTTC.

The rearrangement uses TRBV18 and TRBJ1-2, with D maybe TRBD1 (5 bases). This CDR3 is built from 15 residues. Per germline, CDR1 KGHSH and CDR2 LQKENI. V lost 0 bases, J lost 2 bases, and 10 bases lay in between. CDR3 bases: TGTGCCAGCTCACCACCGAACTCAGGGAACTATGGCTACACCTTC. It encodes CASSPPNSGNYGYTF.

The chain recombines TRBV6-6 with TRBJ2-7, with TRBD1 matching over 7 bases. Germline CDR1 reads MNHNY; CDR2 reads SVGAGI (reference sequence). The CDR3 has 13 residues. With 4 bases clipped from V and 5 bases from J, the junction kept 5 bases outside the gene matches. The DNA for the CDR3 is TGTGCCAGCAGTTCCTCGGACAGGAACGAGCAGTACGTC. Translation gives CASSSSDRNEQYV.

Written as DNA, the CDR3 is TGTGCCAGCAGCGCGGGACAGGGGTTGAGCGGCTACACCTTC. Residues: CASSAGQGLSGYTF. The chain employs TRBV14 and TRBJ1-2, with 10 nucleotides matching TRBD1. This CDR3 is built from 14 residues. The germline V gene encodes CDR1 SGHDN and CDR2 FVKESK. Trimming cost V 5 bases and J 8 bases; bases outside gene matches: 8.

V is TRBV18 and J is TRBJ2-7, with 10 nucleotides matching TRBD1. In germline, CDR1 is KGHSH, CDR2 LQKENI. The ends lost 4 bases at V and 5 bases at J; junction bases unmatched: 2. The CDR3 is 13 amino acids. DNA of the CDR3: TGTGCCAGCTCACGTGGGACAGGGGACGAGCAGTACTTC. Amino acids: CASSRGTGDEQYF.

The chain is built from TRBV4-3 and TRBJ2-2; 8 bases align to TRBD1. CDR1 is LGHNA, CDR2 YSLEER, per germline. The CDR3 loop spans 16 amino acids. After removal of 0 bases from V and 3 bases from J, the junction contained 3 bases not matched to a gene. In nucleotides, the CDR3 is TGCGCCAGCAGCCAAGACGGACAGGGTTACACCGGGGAGCTGTTTTTT. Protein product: CASSQDGQGYTGELFF.

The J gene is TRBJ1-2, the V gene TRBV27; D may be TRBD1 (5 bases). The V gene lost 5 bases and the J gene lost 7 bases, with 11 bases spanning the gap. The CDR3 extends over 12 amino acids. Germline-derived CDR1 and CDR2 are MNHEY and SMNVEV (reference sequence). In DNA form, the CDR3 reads TGTGCCAGCAGTCCCTCCGGGGGTGGCTACACCTTC. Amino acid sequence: CASSPSGGGYTF.

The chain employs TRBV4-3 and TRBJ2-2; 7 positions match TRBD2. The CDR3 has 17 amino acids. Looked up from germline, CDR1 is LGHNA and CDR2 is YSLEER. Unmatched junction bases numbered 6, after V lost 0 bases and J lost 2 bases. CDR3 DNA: TGCGCCAGCAGCCAAGATTGGCTAGCGGTTAACACCGGGGAGCTGTTTTTT. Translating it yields CASSQDWLAVNTGELFF.

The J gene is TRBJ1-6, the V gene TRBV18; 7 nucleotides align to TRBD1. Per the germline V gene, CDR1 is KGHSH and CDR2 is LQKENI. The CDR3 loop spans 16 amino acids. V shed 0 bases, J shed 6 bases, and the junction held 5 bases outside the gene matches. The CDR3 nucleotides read TGTGCCAGCTCACCACCGACAGGGACCATTAATTCACCCCTCCACTTT. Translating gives CASSPPTGTINSPLHF.

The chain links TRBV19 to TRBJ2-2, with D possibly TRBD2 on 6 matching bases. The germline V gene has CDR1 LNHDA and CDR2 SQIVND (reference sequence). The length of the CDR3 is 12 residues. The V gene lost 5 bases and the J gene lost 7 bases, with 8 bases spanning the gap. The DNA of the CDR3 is TGTGCCAGTAGTCCCGGGGGCGGGGAGCTGTTTTTT. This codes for CASSPGGGELFF.